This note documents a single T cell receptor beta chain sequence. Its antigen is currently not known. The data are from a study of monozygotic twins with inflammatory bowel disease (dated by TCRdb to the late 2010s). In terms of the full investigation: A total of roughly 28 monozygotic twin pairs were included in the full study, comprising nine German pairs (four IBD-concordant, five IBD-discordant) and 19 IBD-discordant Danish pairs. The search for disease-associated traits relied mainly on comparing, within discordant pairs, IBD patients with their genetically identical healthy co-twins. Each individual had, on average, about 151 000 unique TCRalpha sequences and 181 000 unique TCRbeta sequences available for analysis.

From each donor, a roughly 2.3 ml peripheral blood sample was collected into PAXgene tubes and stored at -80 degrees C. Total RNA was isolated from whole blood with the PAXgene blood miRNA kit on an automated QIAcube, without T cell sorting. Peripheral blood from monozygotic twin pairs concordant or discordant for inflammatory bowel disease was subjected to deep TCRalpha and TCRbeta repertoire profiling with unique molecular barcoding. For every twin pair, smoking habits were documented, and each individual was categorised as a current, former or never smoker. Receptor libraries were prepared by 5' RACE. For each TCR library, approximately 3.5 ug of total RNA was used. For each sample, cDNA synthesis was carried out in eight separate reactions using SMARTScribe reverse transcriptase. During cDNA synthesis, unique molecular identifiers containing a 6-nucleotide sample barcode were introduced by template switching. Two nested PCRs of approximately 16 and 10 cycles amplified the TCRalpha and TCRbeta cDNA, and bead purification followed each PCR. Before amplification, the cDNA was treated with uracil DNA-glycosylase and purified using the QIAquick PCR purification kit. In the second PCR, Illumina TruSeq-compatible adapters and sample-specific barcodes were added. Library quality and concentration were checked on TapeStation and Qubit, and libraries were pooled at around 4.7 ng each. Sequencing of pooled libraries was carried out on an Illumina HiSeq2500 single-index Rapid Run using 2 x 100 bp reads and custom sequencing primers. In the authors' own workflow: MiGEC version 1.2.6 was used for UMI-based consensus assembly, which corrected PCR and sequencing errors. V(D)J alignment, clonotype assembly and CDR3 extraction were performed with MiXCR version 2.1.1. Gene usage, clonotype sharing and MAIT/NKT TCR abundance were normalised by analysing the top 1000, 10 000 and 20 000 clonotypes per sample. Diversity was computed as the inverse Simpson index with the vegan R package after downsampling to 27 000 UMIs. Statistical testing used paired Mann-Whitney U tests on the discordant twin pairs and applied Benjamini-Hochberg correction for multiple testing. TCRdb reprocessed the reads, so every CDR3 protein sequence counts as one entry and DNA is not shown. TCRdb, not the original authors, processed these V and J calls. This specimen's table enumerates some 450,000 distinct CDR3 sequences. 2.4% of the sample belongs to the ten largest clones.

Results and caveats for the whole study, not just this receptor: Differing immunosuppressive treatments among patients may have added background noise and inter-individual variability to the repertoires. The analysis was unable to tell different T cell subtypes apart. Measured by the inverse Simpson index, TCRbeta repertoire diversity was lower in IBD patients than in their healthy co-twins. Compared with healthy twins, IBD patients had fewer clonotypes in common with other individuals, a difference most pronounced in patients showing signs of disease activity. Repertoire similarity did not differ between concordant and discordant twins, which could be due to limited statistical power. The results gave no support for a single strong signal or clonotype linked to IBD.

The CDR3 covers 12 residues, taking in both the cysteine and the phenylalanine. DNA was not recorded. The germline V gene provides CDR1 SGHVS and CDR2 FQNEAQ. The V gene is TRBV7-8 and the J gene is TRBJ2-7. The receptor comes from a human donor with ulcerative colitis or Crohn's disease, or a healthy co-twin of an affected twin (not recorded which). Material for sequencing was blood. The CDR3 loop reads CASSSSSNEQYF.